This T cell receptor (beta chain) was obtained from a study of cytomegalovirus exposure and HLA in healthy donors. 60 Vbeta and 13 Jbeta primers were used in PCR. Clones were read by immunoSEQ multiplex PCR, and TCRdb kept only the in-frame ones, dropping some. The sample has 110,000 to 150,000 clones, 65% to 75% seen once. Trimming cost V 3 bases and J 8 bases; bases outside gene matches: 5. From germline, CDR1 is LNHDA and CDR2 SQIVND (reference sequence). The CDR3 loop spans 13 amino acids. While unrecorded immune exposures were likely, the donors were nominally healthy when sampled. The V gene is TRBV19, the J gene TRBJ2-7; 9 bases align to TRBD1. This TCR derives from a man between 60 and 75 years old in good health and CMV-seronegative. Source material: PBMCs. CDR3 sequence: CASSIADRGQQYF. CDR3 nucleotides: TGTGCCAGTAGTATCGCGGACAGGGGACAGCAGTACTTC.